What follows are 20 T cell receptor beta chains derived from one specimen sequenced in a study of T-cell reconstitution after alpha-beta-depleted transplantation in children (dated by TCRdb to the mid-2010s). Library preparation employed PCR. The reads were generated on an Illumina HiSeq 2500. TCR libraries were prepared with molecular barcoding, using unique molecular identifiers to normalize TCRbeta repertoire quantification. The public reads were quality trimmed at Q25 with fastp and then assembled into clones with MiXCR by TCRdb, keeping productive beta chains. CDR3 protein sequences are deduplicated, and each keeps its most common genes and DNA. Counted in this sample were hundreds of thousands of distinct CDR3 sequences; 20% to 30% of them appeared once. Clones ranked in the top ten supply about 5% of the sample. According to the study, the label for this sample's treatment or condition signals: allogeneic hematopoietic cell transplantation with graft depleted of TCRalphabeta T cells and CD19 B cells.

Here the sequenced sample was PBMCs, mostly from graft donor cells, taken 360 days after TCRalphabeta/CD19-depleted stem cell transplant. All receptors come from a female patient aged 2-9 years who had a stem cell transplant for congenital amegakaryocytic thrombocytopenia, so the T cells may come from the graft donor.

The chain carries TRBV6-1 and TRBJ2-5; 11 nucleotides align to TRBD1. The CDR3 runs 13 residues. J gave up 4 bases and V 7 bases, and 2 bases lay outside the gene matches. Germline CDR1 reads MNHNS; CDR2 reads SASEGT. CDR3 sequence: CASTGTGGETQYF. For the CDR3, the DNA is TGTGCCAGCACCGGGACAGGGGGAGAGACCCAGTACTTC.

This clonotype was picked up a small number of times. J is TRBJ1-1 and V is TRBV15, with D unresolved. This CDR3 comprises 15 residues. Trimming took off 4 bases at V and 1 base at J, with 13 bases between the two ends. Germline V lookup: CDR1 LNHNV, CDR2 YYDKDF (reference sequence). The DNA for the CDR3 is TGTGCCACCAGCAAGGTTCGTGAAGGGAACACTGAAGCTTTCTTT. This translates into CATSKVREGNTEAFF. Together with reference TRBV15 and TRBJ1-1, the CDR3 gives the full variable domain: DAMVIQNPRYQVTQFGKPVTLSCSQTLNHNVMYWYQQKSSQAPKLLFHYYDKDFNNEADTPDNFQSRRPNTSFCFLDIRSPGLGDTAMYLCATSKVREGNTEAFFGQGTRLTVV.

This chain uses TRBV12-3 or TRBV12-4 with TRBJ1-5; 8 bases match TRBD1. Unmatched junction bases numbered 20, after V lost 11 bases and J lost 2 bases. CDR3 size: 18 residues. CDR3 sequence: CAFSSRKQGAQGNQPQHF. In DNA, the CDR3 is TGTGCCTTCAGTTCGAGAAAGCAGGGGGCTCAAGGCAATCAGCCCCAGCATTTT.

The chain combines TRBV20-1 with TRBJ2-6; 10 nucleotides align to TRBD1. V was pared by 6 bases and J by 4 bases, with 6 bases of the junction left unmatched. Germline V gives CDR1 DFQATT, CDR2 SNEGSKA (reference sequence). The CDR3 covers 15 residues. CDR3 DNA: TGCAGTGCAAAAGGGACAGGGGTCGGGGCCAACGTCCTGACTTTC. Amino acid sequence: CSAKGTGVGANVLTF.

This clonotype showed up just a few times. The chain uses TRBV20-1 and TRBJ2-1; D remains unclear. The CDR3 has 11 amino acids. The germline gives CDR1 DFQATT, CDR2 SNEGSKA (reference sequence). V shed 1 base and J shed 4 bases, with 2 bases lying between them. CDR3 region: CSARVYNEQFF. CDR3 sequence (DNA): TGCAGTGCTAGAGTTTACAATGAGCAGTTCTTC.

This clonotype has a count of ten or more. One junction end does not reproduce the germline sequence, and a read error may be involved. The V gene is TRBV5-1, the J gene TRBJ2-7; D possibly uses TRBD1 or TRBD2 (5 bases each). CDR3 length: 14 residues. CDR1 is SGHRS and CDR2 is YFSETQ in the germline V gene. The CDR3 sequence is CASSLAGTVYEQYF. The CDR3, as DNA: TGTGCCAGCAGCTTGGCCGGGACGGTTTACGAGCAGTACTTC.

V gene TRBV15 combines with J gene TRBJ1-4, with D hard to call. V lost 1 base, J lost 11 bases, and 11 bases lay in between. Germline values: CDR1 LNHNV, CDR2 YYDKDF (reference sequence). The CDR3 loop spans 13 amino acids. In DNA form, the CDR3 reads TGTGCCACCAGCAGAGCCCATCATGGGAAACTGTTTTTT. It codes for CATSRAHHGKLFF.

This clonotype has ten or more counts. The CDR3 protein is CASSQSDIDNEQFF. DNA of the CDR3: TGTGCCAGCAGCCAAAGCGATATAGACAATGAGCAGTTCTTC. The chain employs TRBV11-3 and TRBJ2-1; D gene unclear. The CDR3 runs to 14 residues. Germline lookup yields CDR1 SGHNT and CDR2 YENEEA. The ends were cut back, 5 bases at V and 5 bases at J, with 13 bases in the middle.

The rearrangement links TRBV12-3 or TRBV12-4 to TRBJ1-3; D gene uncertain. The CDR3 covers 15 residues. Trimming removed 6 bases at V and 0 bases at J, with 12 bases between. Here the CDR3 DNA reads TGTGCCAGCAGGCTGACTTGGAGCTCTGGAAACACCATATATTTT. Amino acid sequence: CASRLTWSSGNTIYF.

Concerning this clonotype: Since no conserved phenylalanine or tryptophan closes the CDR3, a read error is the likely cause. The DNA is left out, because the CDR3 cannot be placed on it with certainty; the CDR3 is given as TCRdb lists it. This chain joins TRBV30 and TRBJ2-7; TRBD1, the table's D call, lacks a check against the DNA. The CDR3 totals 8 residues, both ends included. Germline V gene data show CDR1 as GTSNPN and CDR2 as SVGIG (reference sequence). The CDR3: CAWSVLCP.

This clonotype has only a few counts. This chain joins TRBV12-3 or TRBV12-4 and TRBJ2-2; perhaps TRBD1 as D (5 bases). V was cut by 6 bases and J by 8 bases, with 7 bases left in between. The CDR3 totals 11 residues. CDR3 region: CASSPGGELFF. The CDR3, as DNA: TGTGCCAGCAGCCCAGGGGGGGAGCTGTTTTTT.

There are many counts of this clonotype. This chain joins TRBV5-1 and TRBJ2-1; 8 bases agree with TRBD2. Losses at the gene ends were 3 bases for V and 2 bases for J; bases not matched to a gene: 4. Germline assignment: CDR1 SGHRS and CDR2 YFSETQ. This CDR3 has 15 residues. The CDR3 bases are TGCGCCAGCAGCTCTAGCGGGCCAACCTACAATGAGCAGTTCTTC. This encodes CASSSSGPTYNEQFF. Full variable domain (outside the CDR3, taken from reference TRBV5-1 and TRBJ2-1): KAGVTQTPRYLIKTRGQQVTLSCSPISGHRSVSWYQQTPGQGLQFLFEYFSETQRNKGNFPGRFSGRQFSNSRSEMNVSTLELGDSALYLCASSSSGPTYNEQFFGPGTRLTVL.

The chain combines TRBV4-3 with TRBJ2-2; 7 nucleotides align to TRBD2. V shed 1 base, J shed 6 bases, and the junction held 14 bases outside the gene matches. The CDR3 length is 18 residues. Germline CDR1 and CDR2: LGHNA and YSLEER. CDR3: CASSQGLPRDYRPGELFF. CDR3 DNA: TGCGCCAGCAGCCAAGGACTGCCTAGGGACTACCGTCCCGGGGAGCTGTTTTTT.

A few counts support this clonotype. CDR3 protein: CASSQVTGGRFGYTF. CDR3 nucleotide sequence: TGCGCCAGCAGCCAAGTGACAGGGGGACGTTTTGGCTACACCTTC. The V and J genes are TRBV4-1 and TRBJ1-2; 9 nucleotides match TRBD1. V lost 1 base, J lost 7 bases, and 7 bases stayed unmatched. The germline V gene encodes CDR1 MGHRA and CDR2 YSYEKL. CDR3 length equals 15 residues.

This clonotype was seen repeatedly, ten times or more. This chain connects TRBV4-3 to TRBJ2-7, with 10 bases lining up with TRBD1. V dropped 3 bases and J dropped 0; count of bases not matched to a gene: 5. CDR3 size: 16 residues. Germline V lookup: CDR1 LGHNA, CDR2 YSLEER. The CDR3 coding sequence is TGCGCCAGCAGCCAGGGGACAGGGGATCACTCCTACGAGCAGTACTTC. Amino acid sequence: CASSQGTGDHSYEQYF.

This chain connects TRBV20-1 to TRBJ1-3, with D maybe TRBD1 (6 bases). The V end lost 6 bases, the J end lost 0 bases, and 15 bases lay between the germline ends. Germline-derived CDR1 and CDR2 are DFQATT and SNEGSKA (reference sequence). CDR3 length equals 15 residues. CDR3 nucleotides: TGCAGTGCGCCCCCGGGACACTGCTCTGGAAACACCATATATTTT. Translation: CSAPPGHCSGNTIYF.

The CDR3 here is CASTGLTDTQYF. The CDR3 bases are TGTGCCAGCACTGGACTCACAGATACGCAGTATTTT. The chain is built from TRBV2 and TRBJ2-3, with a weak D call TRBD2 (5 bases). The germline gives CDR1 SNHLY, CDR2 FYNNEI. V lost 7 bases to trimming and J lost 2 bases, with 7 bases between them. The CDR3 spans 12 residues.

V and J are TRBV5-1 and TRBJ2-3; TRBD2 might be the D (6 bases). Germline CDR1 and CDR2: SGHRS and YFSETQ. The CDR3 totals 18 residues. Trimming removed 5 bases from V and 2 bases from J, with 24 bases in between. The DNA for the CDR3 is TGCGCCAGCAGTTTTTCCCCCTTGGGGGGAATCTTCACAGATACGCAGTATTTT. It encodes CASSFSPLGGIFTDTQYF.

The J gene is TRBJ2-5, the V gene TRBV2; TRBD2 might be the D (6 bases). CDR1 and CDR2 (germline): SNHLY, FYNNEI. The CDR3 runs to 14 residues. V was trimmed by 2 bases and J by 4 bases, leaving 11 bases between them. The CDR3 DNA reads as TGTGCCAGCAGTGAAAGGACTAATGGAGAGACCCAGTACTTC. It is translated as CASSERTNGETQYF.

The V and J genes are TRBV6-5 and TRBJ2-1, with D maybe TRBD1 (6 bases). This CDR3 comprises 16 residues. The V end was cut by 0 bases, the J end by 16 bases, with 25 bases between. Germline CDR1 reads MNHEY; CDR2 reads SVGAGI. The DNA of the CDR3 is TGTGCCAGCAGTTACTCGAACAGGGCGAGTTCGGACTCGGGATTCTTC. It codes for CASSYSNRASSDSGFF.